This T cell receptor (beta chain) was sequenced in a study of neurological immune-mediated disorders. This clonotype was seen ten or more times. In TCRdb, the 5' RACE reads were re-called with MiXCR into one record per CDR3 protein. The sample includes around 13,000 distinct CDR3 sequences, under 11% of them seen just once. Germline CDR1 MGHRA, CDR2 YSYEKL. With 4 bases removed from V and 1 base from J, the gap between germline ends came to 17 bases. This CDR3 is 16 amino acids long. The receptor comes from a middle-aged woman in good health. The chain employs TRBV4-1 and TRBJ2-7; weak D call: TRBD2 (6 bases). The sequenced sample consisted of PBMCs. CDR3 DNA: TGCGCCAGCAGCCCTTGGGGAGGCACAGTATCCTACGAGCAGTACTTC. It is translated as CASSPWGGTVSYEQYF.